The 15 T cell receptor beta chains below all came from one sample that was sequenced in a study of blood T cell repertoires in COVID-19. The repertoire was sequenced with immunoSEQ multiplex PCR; TCRdb's copy has only in-frame clones and lacks some. The table records 200,000 to 250,000 clones, about 87% of them present only once. The sequencing sample was made of peripheral blood. The origin of the receptors is a woman in her twenties or thirties with COVID-19, enrolled during active disease.

The V and J genes are TRBV7-2 and TRBJ1-2; D ambiguous. Looked up from germline, CDR1 is SGHTA and CDR2 is FQGNSA. This CDR3 is built from 18 residues. V lost 1 base and J lost 3, with 21 bases in between. The DNA for the CDR3 is TGTGCCAGCAGCTTAGTGTTGTCTCGGATCCCCCGGGACTATGGCTACACCTTC. Translated: CASSLVLSRIPRDYGYTF.

This clone occurred once. This chain uses TRBV5-5 with TRBJ1-1, with TRBD1 matching 10 bases. Losses at the gene ends were 4 bases for V and 4 bases for J; bases not matched to a gene: 7. The CDR3 covers 15 residues. CDR1 is SGHKS and CDR2 is YYEKEE in the germline V gene (reference sequence). CDR3 coding DNA: TGTGCCAGCAGCGGGGGGGACAGGGGAACCACTGAAGCTTTCTTT. This codes for CASSGGDRGTTEAFF.

This rearrangement joins TRBV20-1 to TRBJ2-3, with 12 nucleotides matching TRBD2. CDR3 length equals 15 residues. Trimming removed 3 bases from V and 5 bases from J; junction bases left unmatched: 6. Per germline, CDR1 DFQATT and CDR2 SNEGSKA (reference sequence). For the CDR3, the DNA is TGCAGTGCTAGTAGGTCTAGCGGGAGGGGAGATACGCAGTATTTT. Translated, it gives CSASRSSGRGDTQYF.

V gene TRBV9 combines with J gene TRBJ1-2, with D perhaps TRBD1 (5 bases). The CDR3 loop spans 13 amino acids. In germline, CDR1 is SGDLS, CDR2 YYNGEE. Trimming pared 5 bases from V and 2 bases from J, leaving 10 bases between. CDR3 nucleotides: TGTGCCAGCAGGGCGACAGAGAACTATGGCTACACCTTC. As protein: CASRATENYGYTF.

The chain recombines TRBV24-1 with TRBJ1-1, with TRBD1 matching over 10 bases. This CDR3 is built from 16 residues. V trimming: 1 base; J trimming: 3 bases; junction bases outside the gene matches: 4. CDR1 and CDR2 (germline): KGHDR, SFDVKD. CDR3 residues: CATSDFPGTGDTEAFF. CDR3 in DNA: TGTGCCACCAGTGATTTTCCCGGGACAGGGGACACTGAAGCTTTCTTT.

The chain uses TRBV4-3 and TRBJ2-2, with D possibly being TRBD1 (6 bases). Germline assignment: CDR1 LGHNA and CDR2 YSLEER. This CDR3 is built from 14 residues. Trimming removed 4 bases at V and 6 bases at J, with 12 bases between. The CDR3 nucleotides read TGCGCCAGCAGCCCAACAGGGATCGCCGGGGAGCTGTTTTTT. Translated, it gives CASSPTGIAGELFF.

V usage is TRBV28 and J usage is TRBJ2-7; 9 bases are shared with TRBD1. The CDR3 contains 14 residues. Germline V gives CDR1 MDHEN, CDR2 SYDVKM. After removal of 4 bases from V and 3 bases from J, the junction contained 4 bases not matched to a gene. The CDR3 spells CASSSGDRDYEQYV. CDR3 bases: TGTGCCAGCAGTTCCGGGGACAGGGACTACGAGCAGTACGTC.

This chain joins TRBV18 and TRBJ2-1, with TRBD2 matching 15 bases. CDR1 is KGHSH, CDR2 LQKENI, per germline. V shed 4 bases, J shed 10 bases, and the junction held 8 bases outside the gene matches. The CDR3 consists of 16 residues. The DNA for the CDR3 is TGTGCCAGCTCACTAGCCTCGGGACTAGCGGGAGGCGAGCAGTTCTTC. Translation: CASSLASGLAGGEQFF. The variable domain in full, completed from reference TRBV18 and TRBJ2-1, reads NAGVMQNPRHLVRRRGQEARLRCSPMKGHSHVYWYRQLPEEGLKFMVYLQKENIIDESGMPKERFSAEFPKEGPSILRIQQVVRGDSAAYFCASSLASGLAGGEQFFGPGTRLTVL.

J is TRBJ2-7 and V is TRBV7-2; possibly TRBD1 for D (5 bases). V shed 2 bases and J shed 0 bases, with 11 bases lying between them. CDR3 length: 15 residues. CDR1 is SGHTA and CDR2 is FQGNSA in the germline V gene. CDR3 region: CASSLRPGASYEQYF. The CDR3, as DNA: TGTGCCAGCAGCTTAAGGCCTGGGGCCTCCTACGAGCAGTACTTC.

The J gene is TRBJ2-1, the V gene TRBV10-2; D perhaps matches TRBD1 (6 bases). Germline values: CDR1 WSHSY, CDR2 SAAADI. The CDR3 loop spans 16 amino acids. Trimming took off 3 bases at V and 5 bases at J, with 17 bases between the two ends. The DNA for the CDR3 is TGCGCCAGCAGTGAAATTAGGCAGGGGCGAGACAATGAGCAGTTCTTC. This gives the protein CASSEIRQGRDNEQFF.

CDR3 DNA: TGTGCCAGCAGCTCCCTTAAGCACAGGGGGGGGGAATATGGCTACACCTTC. Its protein is CASSSLKHRGGEYGYTF. The chain carries TRBV13 and TRBJ1-2; the match to TRBD1 covers 8 bases. This CDR3 region has 17 residues. Germline V gene sequence: CDR1 PRHDT, CDR2 FYEKMQ (reference sequence). Losses at the gene ends were 4 bases for V and 5 bases for J; bases not matched to a gene: 15.

The V and J genes are TRBV30 and TRBJ1-5, with D possibly matching TRBD1 (5 bases). CDR1 GTSNPN and CDR2 SVGIG come from the germline V gene (reference sequence). V was cut by 1 base and J by 7 bases, with 17 bases left in between. This CDR3 region has 15 residues. This CDR3 reads CAWSDPRSGGQPQHF. The CDR3 coding sequence is TGTGCCTGGAGTGACCCCCGTAGTGGGGGGCAGCCCCAGCATTTT.

V gene TRBV18 combines with J gene TRBJ2-7, with 7 positions matching TRBD1. Germline-derived CDR1 and CDR2 are KGHSH and LQKENI. The J segment lost 1 base and the V segment lost 5 bases, leaving 5 bases of the junction unmatched. CDR3 size: 14 residues. The CDR3 spells CASSSDRESYEQYF. The CDR3 DNA reads as TGTGCCAGCTCATCAGACAGGGAATCCTACGAGCAGTACTTC.

The table lists this clone with a few counts. The V gene is TRBV28, the J gene TRBJ2-7, with D perhaps matching TRBD1 (7 bases). The CDR3 loop spans 16 amino acids. V was pared by 7 bases and J by 4 bases, with 23 bases between. Per the germline V gene, CDR1 is MDHEN and CDR2 is SYDVKM. In nucleotides, the CDR3 is TGTGCCAGCAAACCGGACAGGCGGGATTCAGAATACGAGCAGTACTTC. Translation: CASKPDRRDSEYEQYF.

The J gene is TRBJ1-2, the V gene TRBV7-6, with TRBD1 identical over 10 bases. V gave up 1 base and J gave up 6 bases; unmatched junction bases: 5. This CDR3 comprises 15 residues. Germline-derived CDR1 and CDR2 are SGHVS and FNYEAQ. CDR3 bases: TGTGCCAGCAGCTTAGGGACAGGGGGGAGCCATGGCTACACCTTC. Translating it yields CASSLGTGGSHGYTF.